One T cell receptor (beta chain) is described in this entry. The method was immunoSEQ multiplex PCR; TCRdb's version includes in-frame clones alone and lacks a portion of them. Here the sample spans 350,000 or so clones, 80% to 90% being singletons. These data belong to a study of blood T cell repertoires in COVID-19. The wider study: PBMCs, B-cell-depleted T cells, or T cells were the source of the cDNA or gDNA that made up the material.

The CDR3 runs to 13 residues. CDR1 and CDR2 from the germline V gene are PRHDT and FYEKMQ (reference sequence). Trimming cost V 6 bases and J 1 base, with 7 bases left between them. This sequence originates from a man younger than 40 with active or convalescent COVID-19. Material for sequencing was peripheral blood. The V call is TRBV13, the J call TRBJ1-3; no clear D. CDR3 amino acids: CASSQFSGNTIYF. CDR3 in DNA: TGTGCCAGCAGTCAGTTTTCTGGAAACACCATATATTTT.